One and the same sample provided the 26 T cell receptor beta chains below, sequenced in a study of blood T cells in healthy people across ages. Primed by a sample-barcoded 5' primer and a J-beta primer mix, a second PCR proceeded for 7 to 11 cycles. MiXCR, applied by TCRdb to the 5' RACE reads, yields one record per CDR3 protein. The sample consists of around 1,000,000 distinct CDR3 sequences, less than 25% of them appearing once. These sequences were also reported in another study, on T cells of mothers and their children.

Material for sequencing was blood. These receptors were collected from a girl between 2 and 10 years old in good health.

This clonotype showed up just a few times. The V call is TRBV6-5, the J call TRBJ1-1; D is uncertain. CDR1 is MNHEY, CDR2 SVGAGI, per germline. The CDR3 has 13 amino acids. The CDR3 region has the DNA TGTGCAAGTCGGGTGGGTCTCCTCGGAATCGCTTTCTTT. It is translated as CASRVGLLGIAFF.

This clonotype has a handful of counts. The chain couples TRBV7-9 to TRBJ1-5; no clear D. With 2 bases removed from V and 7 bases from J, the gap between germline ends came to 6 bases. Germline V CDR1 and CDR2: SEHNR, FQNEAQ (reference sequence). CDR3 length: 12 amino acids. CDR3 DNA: TGTGCCAGCAGCTTATCATCCCAGCCCCAGCATTTT. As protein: CASSLSSQPQHF.

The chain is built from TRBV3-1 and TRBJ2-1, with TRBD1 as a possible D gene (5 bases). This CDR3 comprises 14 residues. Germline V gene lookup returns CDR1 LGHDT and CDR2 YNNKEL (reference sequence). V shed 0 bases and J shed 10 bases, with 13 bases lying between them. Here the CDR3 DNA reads TGTGCCAGCAGCCAAGATTTGGTAGCAGGGGAGCAGTTCTTC. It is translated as CASSQDLVAGEQFF.

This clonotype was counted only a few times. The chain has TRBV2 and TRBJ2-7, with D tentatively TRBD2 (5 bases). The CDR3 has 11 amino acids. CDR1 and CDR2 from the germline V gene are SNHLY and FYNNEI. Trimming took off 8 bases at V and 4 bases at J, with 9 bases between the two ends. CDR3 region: CASERNYEQYF. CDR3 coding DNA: TGTGCCAGCGAGCGGAATTACGAGCAGTACTTC.

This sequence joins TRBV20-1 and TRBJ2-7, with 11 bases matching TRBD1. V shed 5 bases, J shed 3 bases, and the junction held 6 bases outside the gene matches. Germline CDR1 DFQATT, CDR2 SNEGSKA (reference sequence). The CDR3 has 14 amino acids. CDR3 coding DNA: TGCAGTGCTGCTACCGGGACAGGGGGCTACGAGCAGTACTTC. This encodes CSAATGTGGYEQYF.

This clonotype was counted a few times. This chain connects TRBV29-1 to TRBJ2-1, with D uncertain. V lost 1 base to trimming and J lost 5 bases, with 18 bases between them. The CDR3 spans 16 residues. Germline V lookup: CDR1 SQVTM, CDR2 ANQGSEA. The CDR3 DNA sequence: TGCAGCGTTGAAGGCTGGGGAAACGGGCTCAACAATGAGCAGTTCTTC. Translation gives CSVEGWGNGLNNEQFF.

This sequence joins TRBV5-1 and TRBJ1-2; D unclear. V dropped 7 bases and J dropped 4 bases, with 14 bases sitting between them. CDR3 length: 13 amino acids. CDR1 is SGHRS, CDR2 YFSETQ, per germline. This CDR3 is CASVFEGSYGYTF. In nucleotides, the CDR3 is TGCGCCAGCGTGTTTGAGGGTTCCTATGGCTACACCTTC.

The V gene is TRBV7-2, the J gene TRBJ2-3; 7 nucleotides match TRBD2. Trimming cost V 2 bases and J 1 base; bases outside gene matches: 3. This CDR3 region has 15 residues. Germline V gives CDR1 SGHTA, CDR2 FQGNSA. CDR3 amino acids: CASSLNRGGTDTQYF. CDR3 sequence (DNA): TGTGCCAGCAGCTTAAACCGGGGGGGCACAGATACGCAGTATTTT.

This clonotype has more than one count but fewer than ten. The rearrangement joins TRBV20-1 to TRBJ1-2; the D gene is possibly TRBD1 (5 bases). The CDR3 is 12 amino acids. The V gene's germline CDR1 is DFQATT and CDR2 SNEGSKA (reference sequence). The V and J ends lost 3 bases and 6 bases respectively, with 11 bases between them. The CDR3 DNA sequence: TGCAGTGCTAGTTGGGGCCCCCATGGCTACACCTTC. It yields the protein CSASWGPHGYTF.

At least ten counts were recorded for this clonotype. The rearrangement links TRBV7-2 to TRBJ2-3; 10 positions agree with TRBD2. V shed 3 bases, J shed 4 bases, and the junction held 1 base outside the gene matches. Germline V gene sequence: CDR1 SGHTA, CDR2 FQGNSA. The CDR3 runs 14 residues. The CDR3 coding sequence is TGTGCCAGCAGCTTGACTAGCGGGCCAGATACGCAGTATTTT. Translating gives CASSLTSGPDTQYF.

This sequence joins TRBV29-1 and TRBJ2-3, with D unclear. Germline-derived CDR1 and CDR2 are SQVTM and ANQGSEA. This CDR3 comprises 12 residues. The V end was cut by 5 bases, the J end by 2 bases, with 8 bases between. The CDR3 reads CSVPSATDTQYF. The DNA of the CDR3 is TGCAGCGTTCCCTCGGCCACAGATACGCAGTATTTT.

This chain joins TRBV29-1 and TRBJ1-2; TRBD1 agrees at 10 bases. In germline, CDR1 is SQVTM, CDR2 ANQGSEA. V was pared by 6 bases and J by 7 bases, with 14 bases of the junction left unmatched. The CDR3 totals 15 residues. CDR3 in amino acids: CSVRSQDRGEGGYTF. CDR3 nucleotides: TGCAGCGTGAGATCTCAGGACAGGGGGGAGGGTGGCTACACCTTC.

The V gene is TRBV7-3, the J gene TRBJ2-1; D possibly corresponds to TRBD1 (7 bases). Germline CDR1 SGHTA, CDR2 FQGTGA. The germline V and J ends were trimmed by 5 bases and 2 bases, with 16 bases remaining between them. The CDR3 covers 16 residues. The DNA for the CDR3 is TGTGCCAGCAGCCCCCAGGGGGGCATCACCTACAATGAGCAGTTCTTC. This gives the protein CASSPQGGITYNEQFF.

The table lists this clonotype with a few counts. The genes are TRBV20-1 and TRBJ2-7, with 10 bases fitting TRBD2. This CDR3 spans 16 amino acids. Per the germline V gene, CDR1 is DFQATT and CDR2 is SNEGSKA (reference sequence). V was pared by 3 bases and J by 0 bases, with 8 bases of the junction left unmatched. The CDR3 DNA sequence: TGCAGTGCTAGTGACCGACTAGCGGGCCACTCCTACGAGCAGTACTTC. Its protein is CSASDRLAGHSYEQYF.

CDR3 amino acids: CATRAQYNEQFF. The CDR3 coding sequence is TGTGCCACCCGGGCGCAGTACAATGAGCAGTTCTTC. The V and J genes are TRBV6-2 or TRBV6-3 and TRBJ2-1; the D is unclear. Trimming pared 10 bases from V and 4 bases from J, leaving 11 bases between. This CDR3 spans 12 amino acids. From germline, CDR1 is MNHEY and CDR2 SVGEGT.

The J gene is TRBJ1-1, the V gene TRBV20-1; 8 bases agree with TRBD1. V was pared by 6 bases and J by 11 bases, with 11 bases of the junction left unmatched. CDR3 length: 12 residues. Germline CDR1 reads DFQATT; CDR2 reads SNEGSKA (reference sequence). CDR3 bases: TGCAGTGCACTCAGGGGGCAGGACGTGGCTTTCTTT. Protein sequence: CSALRGQDVAFF.

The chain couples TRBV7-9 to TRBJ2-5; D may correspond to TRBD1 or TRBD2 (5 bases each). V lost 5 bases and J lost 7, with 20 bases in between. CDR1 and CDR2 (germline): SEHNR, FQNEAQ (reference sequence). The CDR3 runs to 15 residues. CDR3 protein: CASSTLGTELGTQYF. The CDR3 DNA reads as TGTGCCAGCAGCACACTCGGGACGGAACTAGGGACCCAGTACTTC.

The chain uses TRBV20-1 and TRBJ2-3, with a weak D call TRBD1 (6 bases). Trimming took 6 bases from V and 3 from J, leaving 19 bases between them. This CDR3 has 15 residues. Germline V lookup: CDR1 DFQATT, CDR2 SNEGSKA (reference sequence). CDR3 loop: CSAPDRYLGTDTQYF. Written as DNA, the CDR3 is TGCAGTGCGCCTGACAGGTACCTAGGGACAGATACGCAGTATTTT.

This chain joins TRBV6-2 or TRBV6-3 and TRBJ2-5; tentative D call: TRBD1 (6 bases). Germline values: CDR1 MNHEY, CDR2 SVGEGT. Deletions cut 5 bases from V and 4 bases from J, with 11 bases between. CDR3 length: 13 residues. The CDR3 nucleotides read TGTGCCAGCAGTGCGTGGGGGCGAGAGACCCAGTACTTC. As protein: CASSAWGRETQYF.

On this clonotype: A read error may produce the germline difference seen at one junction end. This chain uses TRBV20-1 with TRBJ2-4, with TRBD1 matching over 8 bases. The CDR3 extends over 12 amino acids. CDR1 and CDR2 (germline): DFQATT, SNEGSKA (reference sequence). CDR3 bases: TGCAGTGCTAGCAAGGACAGGGAGCGTCTGGGCTTC. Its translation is CSASKDRERLGF.

The CDR3 DNA is TGTGCCAGCAGCGTAGGGCAGGAAAACACTGAAGCTTTCTTT. It specifies CASSVGQENTEAFF. The gene calls are TRBV9 and TRBJ1-1, with no clear D. CDR1 and CDR2 from the germline V gene are SGDLS and YYNGEE. V was shortened by 0 bases and J by 2 bases, with 8 bases between the two germline ends. This CDR3 has 14 residues.

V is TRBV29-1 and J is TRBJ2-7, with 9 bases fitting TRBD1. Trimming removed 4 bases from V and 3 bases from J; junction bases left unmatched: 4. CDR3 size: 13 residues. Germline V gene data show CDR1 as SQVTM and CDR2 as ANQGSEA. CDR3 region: CSVGGTGLYEQYF. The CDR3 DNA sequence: TGCAGCGTTGGGGGGACAGGGCTCTACGAGCAGTACTTC.

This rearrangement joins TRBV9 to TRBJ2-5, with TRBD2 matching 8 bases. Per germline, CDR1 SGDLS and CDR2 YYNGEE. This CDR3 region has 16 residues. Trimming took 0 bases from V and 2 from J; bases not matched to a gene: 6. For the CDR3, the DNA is TGTGCCAGCAGCGTAGCCGGTAGCGGGGCACAAGAGACCCAGTACTTC. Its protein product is CASSVAGSGAQETQYF.

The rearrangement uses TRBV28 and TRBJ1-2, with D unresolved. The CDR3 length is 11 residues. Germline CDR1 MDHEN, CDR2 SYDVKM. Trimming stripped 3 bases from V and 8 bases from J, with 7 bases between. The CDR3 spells CASSFREGYTF. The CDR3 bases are TGTGCCAGCAGTTTCCGGGAAGGCTACACCTTC.

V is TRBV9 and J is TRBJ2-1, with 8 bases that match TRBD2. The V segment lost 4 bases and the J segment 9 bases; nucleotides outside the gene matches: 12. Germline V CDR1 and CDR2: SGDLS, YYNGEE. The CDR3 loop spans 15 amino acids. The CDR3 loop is CASSTSGALSSEQFF. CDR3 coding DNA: TGTGCCAGCAGCACTAGCGGAGCACTGAGTAGTGAGCAGTTCTTC.

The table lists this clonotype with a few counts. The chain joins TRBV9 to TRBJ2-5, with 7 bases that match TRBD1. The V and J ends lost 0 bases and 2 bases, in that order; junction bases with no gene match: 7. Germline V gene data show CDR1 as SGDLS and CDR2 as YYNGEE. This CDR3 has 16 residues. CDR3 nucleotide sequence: TGTGCCAGCAGCGTAGGGCATGGACAGGAGCAAGAGACCCAGTACTTC. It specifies CASSVGHGQEQETQYF.